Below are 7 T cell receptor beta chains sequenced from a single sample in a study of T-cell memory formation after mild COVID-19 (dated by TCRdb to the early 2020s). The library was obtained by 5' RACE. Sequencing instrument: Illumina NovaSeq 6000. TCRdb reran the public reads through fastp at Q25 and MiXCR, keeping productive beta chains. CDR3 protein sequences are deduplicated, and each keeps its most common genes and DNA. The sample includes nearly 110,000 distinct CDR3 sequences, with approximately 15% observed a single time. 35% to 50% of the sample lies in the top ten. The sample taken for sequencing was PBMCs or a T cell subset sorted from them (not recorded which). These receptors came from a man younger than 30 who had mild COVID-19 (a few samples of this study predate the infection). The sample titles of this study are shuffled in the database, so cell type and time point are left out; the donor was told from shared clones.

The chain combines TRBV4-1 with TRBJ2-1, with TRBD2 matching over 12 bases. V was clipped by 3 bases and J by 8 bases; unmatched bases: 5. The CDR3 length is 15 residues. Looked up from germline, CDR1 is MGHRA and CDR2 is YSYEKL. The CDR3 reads CASSQWTSGEHEQFF. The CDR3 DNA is TGCGCCAGCAGCCAGTGGACTAGCGGGGAGCATGAGCAGTTCTTC.

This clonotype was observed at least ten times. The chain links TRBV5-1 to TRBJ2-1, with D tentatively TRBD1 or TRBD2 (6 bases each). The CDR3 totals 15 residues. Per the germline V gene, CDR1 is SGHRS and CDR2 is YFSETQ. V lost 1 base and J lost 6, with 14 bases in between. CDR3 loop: CASSLLGGTINEQFF. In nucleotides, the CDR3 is TGCGCCAGCAGCTTGTTAGGGGGGACCATCAATGAGCAGTTCTTC.

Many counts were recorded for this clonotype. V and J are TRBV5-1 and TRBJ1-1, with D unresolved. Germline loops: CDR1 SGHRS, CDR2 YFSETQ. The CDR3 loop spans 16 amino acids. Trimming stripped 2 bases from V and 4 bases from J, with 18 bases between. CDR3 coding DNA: TGCGCCAGCAGCTTTAGTTTTGGGGTCCGAGGCACTGAAGCTTTCTTT. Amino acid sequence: CASSFSFGVRGTEAFF.

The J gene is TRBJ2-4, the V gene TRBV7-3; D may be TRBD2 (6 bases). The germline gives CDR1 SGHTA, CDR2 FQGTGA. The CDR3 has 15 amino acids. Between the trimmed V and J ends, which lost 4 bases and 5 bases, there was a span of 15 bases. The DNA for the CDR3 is TGTGCCAGCAGCTCGCTACGGGGGTTGGAAAACATTCAGTACTTC. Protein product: CASSSLRGLENIQYF.

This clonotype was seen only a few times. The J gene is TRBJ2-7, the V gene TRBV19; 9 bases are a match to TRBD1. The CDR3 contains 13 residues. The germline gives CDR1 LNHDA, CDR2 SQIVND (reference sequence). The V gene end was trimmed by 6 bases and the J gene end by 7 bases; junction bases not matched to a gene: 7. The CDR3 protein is CASSWTGAKEQYF. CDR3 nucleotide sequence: TGTGCCAGTAGCTGGACAGGGGCGAAGGAGCAGTACTTC.

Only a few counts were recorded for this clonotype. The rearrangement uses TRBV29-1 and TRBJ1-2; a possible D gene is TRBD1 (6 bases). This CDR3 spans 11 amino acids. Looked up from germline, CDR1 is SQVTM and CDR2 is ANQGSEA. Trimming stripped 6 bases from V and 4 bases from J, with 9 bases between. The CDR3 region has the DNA TGCAGCGTATGGGGGGCCTATGGCTACACCTTC. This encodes CSVWGAYGYTF.

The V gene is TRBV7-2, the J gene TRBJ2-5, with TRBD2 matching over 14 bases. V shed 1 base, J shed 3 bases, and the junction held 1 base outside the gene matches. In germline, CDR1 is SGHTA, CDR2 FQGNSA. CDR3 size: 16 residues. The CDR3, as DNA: TGTGCCAGCAGCTTAGAGACTAGCGGGGGGGAAGAGACCCAGTACTTC. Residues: CASSLETSGGEETQYF. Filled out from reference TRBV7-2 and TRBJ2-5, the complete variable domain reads GAGVSQSPSNKVTEKGKDVELRCDPISGHTALYWYRQSLGQGLEFLIYFQGNSAPDKSGLPSDRFSAERTGGSVSTLTIQRTQQEDSAVYLCASSLETSGGEETQYFGPGTRLLVL.